This is a list of T cell receptor beta chains from one sample in a study of T-cell reconstitution after alpha-beta-depleted transplantation in children. TCRdb re-called the PCR reads with MiXCR, one entry per CDR3 protein. The sample consists of about 110,000 distinct CDR3 sequences, 9% to 12% of them appearing once. Material: PBMCs, obtained before TCRalphabeta/CD19-depleted stem cell transplant. These receptors all come from a boy aged 2 to 10 with acute lymphoblastic leukemia, due to receive a stem cell transplant. Each CDR3 is given with its conserved first and last residue. The D gene is left open where the match is weak. Some rows mark clone size as missing; the rest say once, few, many or name a class of expanded clone.

clone size,V gene,D gene,J gene,CDR3 DNA,CDR3 protein
few,TRBV20-1,TRBD1,TRBJ1-2,TGCAGTGCTAGATTCGCAGGGGGCGATGGCTATGGCTACACCTTC,CSARFAGGDGYGYTF
-,TRBV25-1,TRBD1,TRBJ1-1,TGTGCCAGCAGTGATGCCGGGACAGGGGGCACTGAAGCTTTCTTT,CASSDAGTGGTEAFF
few,TRBV6-1,-,TRBJ1-3,TGTGCCAGCAGTGAAGCATCTTCTTACTCTGGAAACACCATATATTTT,CASSEASSYSGNTIYF
few,TRBV12-3/TRBV12-4,-,TRBJ2-5,TGTGCCAGCAGTCTGAACCAGGTACCCCAAGAGACCCAGTACTTC,CASSLNQVPQETQYF
-,TRBV18,TRBD1,TRBJ2-7,TGTGCCAGCTCAAGTACAGGGGGCGCAACCTACGAGCAGTACTTC,CASSSTGGATYEQYF
-,TRBV5-6,-,TRBJ1-6,TGTGCCAGCAGCTCACCCCGGCGGTCGTATAATTCACCCCTCCACTTT,CASSSPRRSYNSPLHF
-,TRBV5-6,-,TRBJ2-1,TGTGCCAGCAGCTCGGGACTGCCCAATGAGCAGTTCTTC,CASSSGLPNEQFF
many,TRBV7-8,TRBD2,TRBJ2-7,TGTGCCAGCAGCTTCTACACCATGTCCCGGACTAGCGGGAGCTCCTACGAGCAGTACTTC,CASSFYTMSRTSGSSYEQYF
few,TRBV5-1,-,TRBJ1-1,TGCGCCAGCAGCTCGGATACGGGGTTAATGAACACTGAAGCTTTCTTT,CASSSDTGLMNTEAFF
-,TRBV27,-,TRBJ1-5,TGTGCCACCCGGGGGACTTCGGGCAATCAGCCCCAGCATTTT,CATRGTSGNQPQHF
few,TRBV29-1,-,TRBJ2-1,TGCAGCGTTGATGGGCTAGGTGTGGTTGAGCAGTTCTTC,CSVDGLGVVEQFF
few,TRBV7-2,TRBD1,TRBJ2-6,TGTGCCAGCAGAACAGGGGGTAATGGGGCCAACGTCCTGACTTTC,CASRTGGNGANVLTF
many,TRBV5-1,-,TRBJ1-1,TGCGCCAGCAGCTTGGGCTACAGGGCTGGCGAAGCTTTCTTT,CASSLGYRAGEAFF
many,TRBV12-3/TRBV12-4,-,TRBJ2-7,TGTGCCAGCAGCCCCCAAACCCGACAGGTGGGGCAGTACTTC,CASSPQTRQVGQYF
-,TRBV7-9,-,TRBJ2-7,TGTGCCAGCAGCCCCGATGGACACAGTGCTGGGGAGCAGTACTTC,CASSPDGHSAGEQYF
many,TRBV7-9,-,TRBJ2-1,TGTGCCAGCAGGCATAGTGGTACTGAGCAGTTCTTC,CASRHSGTEQFF
few,TRBV11-2,TRBD1,TRBJ2-1,TGTGCCAGCAGCTTCGGCCCCCGGACAGGGGCGGGTGAGCAGTTCTTC,CASSFGPRTGAGEQFF
-,TRBV2,TRBD2,TRBJ2-1,TGTGCCAGCACTAAGACCCGGGACAGGGAGACTAGCGGGAAGGGGAATGAGCAGTTCTTC,CASTKTRDRETSGKGNEQFF
few,TRBV5-1,-,TRBJ2-3,TGCGCCAGCAGCTTGGGAGCGGACCATGTCGATACGCAGTATTTT,CASSLGADHVDTQYF
few,TRBV11-2,-,TRBJ2-3,TGTGCCAGCACCTCGTCAGCGCGCACAGATACGCAGTATTTT,CASTSSARTDTQYF
few,TRBV15,-,TRBJ2-1,TGTGCCACCAGCACCCCAAGGGCTGGGGTGGCTTACAATGAGCAGTTCTTC,CATSTPRAGVAYNEQFF
-,TRBV12-3/TRBV12-4,-,TRBJ1-6,TGTGCCAGCAGTTTAGGAGGCAGGTCGAGGACACCCCTCCACTTT,CASSLGGRSRTPLHF
few,TRBV18,-,TRBJ1-4,TGTGCCAGCTCACCGGGGACAACTAATGAAAAACTGTTTTTT,CASSPGTTNEKLFF
-,TRBV5-1,TRBD2,TRBJ2-2,TGCGCCAGCAGCTTGTGGAGGGCTAGCGGCACCGGGGAGCTGTTTTTT,CASSLWRASGTGELFF
few,TRBV20-1,TRBD2,TRBJ2-2,TGCAGTGCTAGTGACGGCGGGAGCGCCGGGGAGCTGTTTTTT,CSASDGGSAGELFF
-,TRBV5-1,-,TRBJ2-7,TGCGCCAGCAGCTTGGCAGGGCCGGGCCTGAGCTCCTACGAGCAGTACTTC,CASSLAGPGLSSYEQYF
few,TRBV20-1,-,TRBJ2-3,TGCAGTCCCAGGGGGGGGCGCCGCACAGATACGCAGTATTTT,CSPRGGRRTDTQYF
many,TRBV12-3/TRBV12-4,-,TRBJ2-2,TGTGCCAGCAGGAACAGGGCGGGCACCGGGGAGCTGTTTTTT,CASRNRAGTGELFF
few,TRBV29-1,-,TRBJ2-4,TGCAGCGTTCGCGGGACCCCCGTCGGGGCCAAAAACATTCAGTACTTC,CSVRGTPVGAKNIQYF
few,TRBV6-2/TRBV6-3,-,TRBJ2-3,TGTGCCAGCAGGGAGGGTCCAGATACGCAGTATTTT,CASREGPDTQYF
-,TRBV5-6,-,TRBJ2-2,TGTGCCAGCGGCACCGGGGCCGCCGGGGAGCTGTTTTTT,CASGTGAAGELFF
many,TRBV7-2,TRBD1,TRBJ2-1,TGTGCCAGCAGCGGACAGGGTAACAATGAGCAGTTCTTC,CASSGQGNNEQFF
-,TRBV18,TRBD2,TRBJ2-1,TGTGCCAGCTCACCATACCCAGGGACTAGCGGATACAATGAGCAGTTCTTC,CASSPYPGTSGYNEQFF
many,TRBV6-5,-,TRBJ2-1,TGTGCCAGCAGTTCTGGGCCCGGTGAGGGAGAGCAGTTCTTC,CASSSGPGEGEQFF
many,TRBV20-1,TRBD2,TRBJ2-1,TGCAGTGCTGGGGTGACTAGCGGGAGGAGGGCCTACAATGAGCAGTTCTTC,CSAGVTSGRRAYNEQFF
few,TRBV14,TRBD2,TRBJ2-5,TGTGCCAGCAGCCAGCTTGGGGCGGGAGGCCCTAGAGCGTTCAAGACCCAGTACTTC,CASSQLGAGGPRAFKTQYF
few,TRBV6-5,TRBD2,TRBJ2-7,TGTGCCAGCAGCGGACGGGGGGGAAGGTACGAGCAGTACTTC,CASSGRGGRYEQYF
many,TRBV5-1,TRBD2,TRBJ2-5,TGCGCCAGCAGTCGTCACGTAGCGGGAGGGCCGGAGACCCAGTACTTC,CASSRHVAGGPETQYF
-,TRBV12-3/TRBV12-4,-,TRBJ1-5,TGTGCCAGCAGTGTGGGGGATCAGCCCCAGCATTTT,CASSVGDQPQHF
many,TRBV7-6,-,TRBJ1-5,TGTGCCAGCAGCTTTGGGGCCAATCAGCCCCAGCATTTT,CASSFGANQPQHF
-,TRBV5-1,-,TRBJ1-6,TGCGCCAGCAGCCCGGAACAGGGCCATTCACCCCTCCACTTT,CASSPEQGHSPLHF
few,TRBV10-3,-,TRBJ1-2,TGTGCCATCAGTGAGTCTGCGGGGACACCCTATGGCTACACCTTC,CAISESAGTPYGYTF
few,TRBV24-1,-,TRBJ2-3,TGTGCCACCAGTGATTCTCGGGACCCCCGAACGCAGTATTTT,CATSDSRDPRTQYF
-,TRBV10-2,TRBD2,TRBJ2-7,TGCGCCAGCAGTGATGGCGGGAGTTTCTACGAGCAGTACTTC,CASSDGGSFYEQYF
-,TRBV7-6,TRBD2,TRBJ2-1,TGTGCCAGCGCGGGGGGGAGGTACAATGAGCAGTTCTTC,CASAGGRYNEQFF
-,TRBV27,TRBD1,TRBJ2-6,TGTGCCAGCAGTTTTTTTCCGGGACAGACCATGCTCTCTGGGGCCAACGTCCTGACTTTC,CASSFFPGQTMLSGANVLTF
few,TRBV6-1,TRBD1,TRBJ2-1,TGTGCCAGCAGTGACGGGACAGGGGGTATTAATGAGCAGTTCTTC,CASSDGTGGINEQFF
many,TRBV5-6,-,TRBJ2-3,TGTGCCAGCAGCTGGGGGTGGGCTACAGATACGCAGTATTTT,CASSWGWATDTQYF
many,TRBV20-1,-,TRBJ1-5,TGCAGTGCTAGTCGGGGGGACTTGGATCAGCCCCAGCATTTT,CSASRGDLDQPQHF
-,TRBV20-1,-,TRBJ2-7,TGCAGTGCTAGGTCGCCAGGATGGCAGTACTTC,CSARSPGWQYF
few,TRBV7-8,-,TRBJ1-5,TGTGCCAGCAGCCGCTTGGGGTTTAGCAATCAGCCCCAGCATTTT,CASSRLGFSNQPQHF
-,TRBV25-1,-,TRBJ2-5,TGTGCCAGCAGCCAATGGGAGGTATTTGAGACCCAGTACTTC,CASSQWEVFETQYF
few,TRBV6-5,TRBD2,TRBJ2-3,TGTGCCAGCAGTCCCGGGGGGACTCCGCAGTATTTT,CASSPGGTPQYF
many,TRBV20-1,-,TRBJ2-5,TGCAGTGCTAGAGGGGATGGCGAGACCCAGTACTTC,CSARGDGETQYF
many,TRBV20-1,TRBD2,TRBJ2-5,TGCAGTGCTAGACTAGCGGGAGGGCCTGTAGAGACCCAGTACTTC,CSARLAGGPVETQYF